These 6 T cell receptor beta chains share one sample of origin, sequenced in a study of shared clonotypes between healthy human individuals. The method was immunoSEQ multiplex PCR; TCRdb's version includes in-frame clones alone and lacks a portion of them. The sample yields 2 million to 2.5 million clones, approximately 95% seen once. The sample comprised naive CD4+ T cells from PBMCs. Subset: CD45RA+ positively selected. The receptors originated from a young man in good health. Some clones in this sample may be carry-over from other donors' samples.

The V gene is TRBV7-8, the J gene TRBJ2-1; D tentatively reads TRBD1 or TRBD2 (5 bases each). Germline V gene data show CDR1 as SGHVS and CDR2 as FQNEAQ. V lost 5 bases to trimming and J lost 4 bases, with 18 bases between them. This CDR3 is 16 amino acids long. The CDR3 spells CASSPRRGRQYNEQFF. CDR3 bases: TGTGCCAGCAGCCCTAGGCGTGGGAGACAGTACAATGAGCAGTTCTTC.

The chain recombines TRBV19 with TRBJ2-3; TRBD2 aligns across 11 bases. The CDR3 extends over 15 amino acids. V gave up 3 bases and J gave up 11 bases; unmatched junction bases: 10. Per the germline V gene, CDR1 is LNHDA and CDR2 is SQIVND (reference sequence). This CDR3 reads CASSMMGLAVGKQYF. The CDR3, as DNA: TGTGCCAGTAGTATGATGGGACTAGCGGTCGGGAAGCAGTATTTT.

The chain couples TRBV10-2 to TRBJ2-3; D tentatively fits TRBD1 or TRBD2 (5 bases each). Between the trimmed V and J ends, which lost 6 bases and 4 bases, there was a span of 14 bases. This CDR3 comprises 14 residues. Germline loops: CDR1 WSHSY, CDR2 SAAADI. CDR3: CASSPGTPADTQYF. In DNA, the CDR3 is TGCGCCAGCAGCCCCGGGACCCCGGCAGATACGCAGTATTTT.

V is TRBV2 and J is TRBJ1-6, with a tentative D call TRBD1 (5 bases). With 3 bases removed from V and 9 bases from J, the gap between germline ends came to 18 bases. The CDR3 runs 16 residues. The germline gives CDR1 SNHLY, CDR2 FYNNEI. The CDR3 spells CASSDGTSAGASPLHF. The CDR3 nucleotides are TGTGCCAGCAGTGATGGGACCTCAGCTGGGGCTTCACCCCTCCACTTT.

CDR3 in DNA: TGTGCCAGCAGTTTGGGTACGGCCCTAGGGAGGACCGGGGAGCTGTTTTTT. It codes for CASSLGTALGRTGELFF. V usage is TRBV7-9 and J usage is TRBJ2-2; tentatively, D is TRBD2 (6 bases). CDR1 and CDR2 from the germline V gene are SEHNR and FQNEAQ (reference sequence). The V gene lost 6 bases and the J gene lost 5 bases, with 22 bases spanning the gap. The CDR3 length is 17 residues.

The CDR3 DNA reads TGTGCCAGCTCACTAAAAACCCTAGGGCCCGGGGTCAACACTGAAGCTTTCTTT. Translation gives CASSLKTLGPGVNTEAFF. The chain employs TRBV18 and TRBJ1-1; D not certain. Trimming cost V 4 bases and J 2 bases, with 23 bases left between them. Germline lookup yields CDR1 KGHSH and CDR2 LQKENI. This CDR3 has 18 residues.